One sample yielded the 14 T cell receptor beta chains listed below, sequenced in a study of shared clonotypes between healthy human individuals. The method was immunoSEQ multiplex PCR; TCRdb's version includes in-frame clones alone and lacks a portion of them. The data hold over 400,000 clones, with about 96% observed a single time. Specimen: naive CD4+ T cells sorted from blood. Specified subset: CD45RA+ positively selected. The origin of the receptors is a woman under 40 in good health.

V is TRBV4-1 and J is TRBJ1-6; TRBD1 is a possible D gene (5 bases). This CDR3 region has 20 residues. CDR1 and CDR2 from the germline V gene are MGHRA and YSYEKL. The V end was cut by 2 bases, the J end by 4 bases, with 24 bases between. The CDR3 nucleotides read TGCGCCAGCAGCCAACTGAGACGGGACCGGGGCTTCGCGTATAATTCACCCCTCCACTTT. Translation: CASSQLRRDRGFAYNSPLHF.

Comment on this clone: A read error may produce the germline difference seen at one junction end. V usage is TRBV6-6 and J usage is TRBJ1-1; 9 bases match TRBD1. Germline V lookup: CDR1 MNHNY, CDR2 SVGAGI (reference sequence). The length of the CDR3 is 14 residues. This CDR3 is CASSSGQGNAEAFF. CDR3 nucleotides: TGTGCCAGCAGTTCCGGACAGGGGAACGCTGAAGCTTTCTTT.

V and J are TRBV11-2 and TRBJ1-1; D not certain. The germline V and J ends were trimmed by 4 bases and 8 bases, with 17 bases remaining between them. The length of the CDR3 is 14 residues. Germline lookup yields CDR1 SGHAT and CDR2 FQNNGV. The CDR3 DNA reads as TGTGCCAGCAGCTCCCCCGTTGTGGCGGGGGAAGCTTTCTTT. Its protein is CASSSPVVAGEAFF.

This sequence joins TRBV7-9 and TRBJ1-5, with a weak D call TRBD1 (6 bases). The CDR3 consists of 17 residues. CDR1 is SEHNR and CDR2 is FQNEAQ in the germline V gene (reference sequence). V lost 5 bases and J lost 0, with 17 bases in between. In DNA, the CDR3 is TGTGCCAGCAGCGCCAATTCGGGACAACTTAGCAATCAGCCCCAGCATTTT. This codes for CASSANSGQLSNQPQHF.

The chain carries TRBV5-1 and TRBJ1-2; the match to TRBD1 covers 9 bases. The CDR3 length is 16 residues. The V segment lost 0 bases and the J segment 7 bases; nucleotides outside the gene matches: 10. Per germline, CDR1 SGHRS and CDR2 YFSETQ. The CDR3 DNA reads TGCGCCAGCAGCTTGGTCCCGGGACAGGGATCTTCTGGCTACACCTTC. Protein: CASSLVPGQGSSGYTF.

This clone came up once. The chain has TRBV21-1 and TRBJ1-5. TRBV21-1 is listed as a pseudogene. The CDR3 has 16 residues. CDR3 DNA sequence: TGTGCCAGCAGCAAAGTAGGGGGGGACAGCAATCAGCCCCAGCATTTT. Amino acids: CASSKVGGDSNQPQHF.

The rearrangement uses TRBV19 and TRBJ1-5, with D unclear. In germline, CDR1 is LNHDA, CDR2 SQIVND (reference sequence). Trimming took 0 bases from V and 0 from J, leaving 6 bases between them. This CDR3 is built from 15 residues. The CDR3 DNA is TGTGCCAGTAGTATAGAGGGGAATAGCAATCAGCCCCAGCATTTT. Translation: CASSIEGNSNQPQHF.

The rearrangement uses TRBV28 and TRBJ2-4; 8 nucleotides match TRBD2. Germline V gene sequence: CDR1 MDHEN, CDR2 SYDVKM. The ends lost 6 bases at V and 8 bases at J; junction bases unmatched: 9. This CDR3 region has 14 residues. The CDR3 loop is CASSRRAGGDIQYF. CDR3 nucleotide sequence: TGTGCCAGCAGCCGCCGGGCCGGGGGGGACATTCAGTACTTC.

This clone was recorded only once. A read error may account for a junction end that differs from germline. The chain employs TRBV5-1 and TRBJ2-3; TRBD1 matches at 8 bases. The germline V gene encodes CDR1 SGHRS and CDR2 YFSETQ. The CDR3 has 13 residues. CDR3: CASRTGSIDTQYF. The CDR3 region has the DNA TGCGCCAGCCGGACAGGGAGCATAGATACGCAGTATTTT.

This chain joins TRBV4-3 and TRBJ2-7; 9 bases line up with TRBD2. Germline CDR1 LGHNA, CDR2 YSLEER. This CDR3 is 16 amino acids long. V lost 0 bases and J lost 4; bases outside the gene matches: 7. CDR3 sequence reads: CASSQDRGSGRYEQYF. In DNA, the CDR3 is TGCGCCAGCAGCCAAGATCGGGGTAGCGGGAGATACGAGCAGTACTTC.

The V and J genes are TRBV4-2 and TRBJ2-3; 9 bases are a match to TRBD2. The germline V gene has CDR1 LGHNA and CDR2 YNFKEQ. V shed 2 bases and J 2 bases; nucleotides not matched to a gene: 5. The CDR3 extends over 16 amino acids. CDR3 amino acids: CASSQQSSGNTDTQYF. The CDR3 nucleotides read TGTGCCAGCAGCCAACAGTCTAGCGGGAACACAGATACGCAGTATTTT.

This clone was seen a single time. The V gene is TRBV4-1, the J gene TRBJ2-1; TRBD2 matches at 7 bases. The V and J ends lost 0 bases and 6 bases, in that order; junction bases with no gene match: 23. Germline CDR1 is MGHRA and CDR2 is YSYEKL. The CDR3 loop spans 21 amino acids. This chain's CDR3 is CASSQDGLSGIPPPYGNEQFF. The CDR3 DNA sequence: TGCGCCAGCAGCCAAGATGGGCTGAGCGGGATCCCCCCCCCTTACGGCAATGAGCAGTTCTTC.

The rearrangement links TRBV12-5 to TRBJ2-1, with TRBD2 matching over 10 bases. J gave up 4 bases and V 1 base, and 7 bases lay outside the gene matches. CDR3 length: 17 amino acids. The germline V gene has CDR1 LGHNT and CDR2 FRNRAP. The CDR3 region is CASGLAPAGGPYNEQFF. For the CDR3, the DNA is TGTGCTAGTGGTTTGGCCCCAGCGGGAGGGCCGTACAATGAGCAGTTCTTC.

This clone has just one count. The rearrangement links TRBV28 to TRBJ2-7; no firm D call. V lost 6 bases to trimming and J lost 4 bases, with 10 bases between them. The CDR3 loop spans 12 amino acids. The germline gives CDR1 MDHEN, CDR2 SYDVKM. The CDR3 DNA sequence: TGTGCCAGCAGCTCGGTGGGGTACGAGCAGTACTTC. This gives the protein CASSSVGYEQYF. The whole variable domain, remainder taken from reference TRBV28 and TRBJ2-7, is DVKVTQSSRYLVKRTGEKVFLECVQDMDHENMFWYRQDPGLGLRLIYFSYDVKMKEKGDIPEGYSVSREKKERFSLILESASTNQTSMYLCASSSVGYEQYFGPGTRLTVT.